The 15 T cell receptor beta chains in this list originate from one sample, sequenced in a study of blood T cells in healthy people across ages. Using a J-beta primer mix together with a sample-barcoded 5' primer, a second PCR was run for roughly 7 to 11 cycles. TCRdb ran MiXCR on the 5' RACE reads and lists one entry per CDR3 protein. This sample yields 1.5 million to 1.8 million distinct CDR3 sequences, of which 35% to 45% are seen a single time; less than 5% belongs to the top ten. Specimen: blood. The receptors were sampled from a woman in her late teens or twenties in good health.

Many counts were recorded for this clonotype. The genes are TRBV14 and TRBJ1-1; the D gene is possibly TRBD1 (5 bases). Germline V gene sequence: CDR1 SGHDN, CDR2 FVKESK. The V end was cut by 3 bases, the J end by 6 bases, with 11 bases between. The CDR3 is 13 amino acids. The CDR3 sequence: CASSQQGGSEAFF. The CDR3 nucleotides are TGTGCCAGCAGCCAGCAGGGAGGGTCTGAAGCTTTCTTT.

The rearrangement uses TRBV9 and TRBJ1-4; D is undetermined. CDR3 length equals 17 residues. The germline CDR1 and CDR2 sequences are SGDLS and YYNGEE. Between the trimmed V and J ends, which lost 0 bases and 0 bases, there was a span of 12 bases. This chain's CDR3 is CASSVAAGAATNEKLFF. The CDR3 DNA reads as TGTGCCAGCAGCGTAGCGGCAGGAGCTGCAACTAATGAAAAACTGTTTTTT.

The V call is TRBV7-9, the J call TRBJ1-5; D is unclear. The CDR3 consists of 14 residues. Trimming took off 5 bases at V and 6 bases at J, with 14 bases between the two ends. Germline assignment: CDR1 SEHNR and CDR2 FQNEAQ (reference sequence). CDR3 nucleotides: TGTGCCAGCAGCCGAGACCGGTGGGTTCAGCCCCAGCATTTT. This encodes CASSRDRWVQPQHF.

V and J are TRBV27 and TRBJ1-4; TRBD1 agrees at 7 bases. With 5 bases clipped from V and 8 bases from J, the junction kept 8 bases outside the gene matches. Per germline, CDR1 MNHEY and CDR2 SMNVEV (reference sequence). CDR3 size: 14 residues. The CDR3 DNA reads TGTGCCAGCAGTAGTGGACAGGCGCGAGAAAAACTGTTTTTT. Translation gives CASSSGQAREKLFF.

V is TRBV7-2 and J is TRBJ1-2; no clear D gene. V was pared by 5 bases and J by 3 bases, with 7 bases between. Germline loops: CDR1 SGHTA, CDR2 FQGNSA. The CDR3 is made up of 12 amino acids. The CDR3 reads CASSTWDYGYTF. CDR3 bases: TGTGCCAGCAGCACATGGGACTATGGCTACACCTTC.

V is TRBV7-9 and J is TRBJ1-1; possibly TRBD1 for D (5 bases). Germline lookup yields CDR1 SEHNR and CDR2 FQNEAQ (reference sequence). CDR3 size: 14 residues. V dropped 2 bases and J dropped 5 bases, with 12 bases sitting between them. The CDR3 sequence: CASSLKGDRTEAFF. The DNA for the CDR3 is TGTGCCAGCAGCTTAAAAGGGGATCGGACTGAAGCTTTCTTT.

For this clonotype: The CDR3 does not close with the conserved phenylalanine or tryptophan, likely indicating a read error. The chain links TRBV27 to TRBJ1-4, with unresolved D. Germline lookup yields CDR1 MNHEY and CDR2 SMNVEV (reference sequence). Trimming removed 2 bases from V and 6 bases from J, with 13 bases in between. The length of the CDR3 is 15 residues. The DNA of the CDR3 is TGTGCCAGCAGTTTAAATGGGGTGTCCGATGAAAAACTGTTTTCT. It is translated as CASSLNGVSDEKLFS.

This clonotype has only one observation. The rearrangement joins TRBV11-2 to TRBJ1-5; D uncertain. This CDR3 has 16 amino acids. V gave up 5 bases and J gave up 0 bases, with 14 bases separating them. CDR1 and CDR2 (germline): SGHAT, FQNNGV. The CDR3 loop is CASSRDFRHSNQPQHF. The CDR3 region has the DNA TGTGCCAGCAGCCGGGATTTTCGACATAGCAATCAGCCCCAGCATTTT. Together with reference TRBV11-2 and TRBJ1-5, the CDR3 gives the full variable domain: EAGVAQSPRYKIIEKRQSVAFWCNPISGHATLYWYQQILGQGPKLLIQFQNNGVVDDSQLPKDRFSAERLKGVDSTLKIQPAKLEDSAVYLCASSRDFRHSNQPQHFGDGTRLSIL.

This chain joins TRBV20-1 and TRBJ2-3; tentative D call: TRBD1 (6 bases). The ends were cut back, 5 bases at V and 7 bases at J, with 19 bases in the middle. Per the germline V gene, CDR1 is DFQATT and CDR2 is SNEGSKA (reference sequence). This CDR3 comprises 14 residues. The CDR3 sequence is CSASYAPGVNTQYF. Here the CDR3 DNA reads TGCAGTGCTTCATACGCGCCAGGGGTGAATACGCAGTATTTT.

This sequence joins TRBV7-9 and TRBJ2-7; tentatively, D is TRBD1 or TRBD2 (5 bases each). V was cut by 0 bases and J by 3 bases, with 12 bases left in between. CDR3 length: 15 amino acids. Germline assignment: CDR1 SEHNR and CDR2 FQNEAQ (reference sequence). The CDR3 region is CASSLAGTRDYEQYF. CDR3 bases: TGTGCCAGCAGCTTAGCGGGGACGAGGGACTACGAGCAGTACTTC.

The V call is TRBV9, the J call TRBJ2-3, with 10 bases fitting TRBD2. The CDR3 has 15 residues. The germline V gene encodes CDR1 SGDLS and CDR2 YYNGEE. V shed 2 bases and J 2 bases; nucleotides not matched to a gene: 2. The CDR3 sequence: CASSVLAGDTDTQYF. In DNA, the CDR3 is TGTGCCAGCAGCGTTCTAGCGGGGGACACAGATACGCAGTATTTT.

The chain is built from TRBV5-1 and TRBJ2-1, with D perhaps matching TRBD2 (6 bases). The CDR3 loop spans 12 amino acids. The V end lost 0 bases, the J end lost 12 bases, and 10 bases lay between the germline ends. Germline lookup yields CDR1 SGHRS and CDR2 YFSETQ. This chain's CDR3 is CASSLEGTSQFF. As DNA, the CDR3 is TGCGCCAGCAGCTTGGAGGGGACTTCGCAGTTCTTC. The full variable domain, in which reference TRBV5-1 and TRBJ2-1 provide the parts outside the CDR3, is KAGVTQTPRYLIKTRGQQVTLSCSPISGHRSVSWYQQTPGQGLQFLFEYFSETQRNKGNFPGRFSGRQFSNSRSEMNVSTLELGDSALYLCASSLEGTSQFFGPGTRLTVL.

This clonotype was detected ten times or more. The CDR3 loop is CATSRGSSWYYEQYF. The CDR3 DNA follows: TGTGCCACCTCCCGAGGGTCCTCGTGGTACTACGAGCAGTACTTC. The genes are TRBV28 and TRBJ2-7; D is perhaps TRBD2 (5 bases). CDR1 is MDHEN and CDR2 is SYDVKM in the germline V gene. Trimming left V 10 bases short and J 3 bases short, with 22 bases between. CDR3 length: 15 residues.

This clonotype has more than one count but fewer than ten. The junction departs from the called germline gene at one end, perhaps through a read error. This chain uses TRBV27 with TRBJ2-7; D not certain. Per the germline V gene, CDR1 is MNHEY and CDR2 is SMNVEV (reference sequence). The CDR3 covers 13 residues. The CDR3: CASSVSPPYEQYF. Here the CDR3 DNA reads TGTGCCAGCAGTGTATCGCCGCCCTACGAGCAGTACTTC.

The sample holds a few counts of this clonotype. CDR3 DNA: TGCGCCAGCAGCCAGACGACAGGGGATAGGCAGTACTTC. This sequence encodes CASSQTTGDRQYF. The rearrangement links TRBV4-3 to TRBJ2-7, with TRBD1 matching over 8 bases. Trimming removed 3 bases from V and 9 bases from J; junction bases left unmatched: 7. Germline-derived CDR1 and CDR2 are LGHNA and YSLEER. This CDR3 contains 13 residues.